This T cell receptor (beta chain) came from a study of blood T cell repertoires in COVID-19. Study details: Collection of acute and convalescent COVID-19 samples took place in the United States, Italy and Spain. PBMCs, B-cell-depleted T cells, or T cells provided the cDNA or gDNA that made up the material.

As processed by the authors: Amplification from reference gene primers served as the basis for estimated nucleated cell counts. Assay: immunoSEQ multiplex PCR; the TCRdb copy retains only in-frame clones and omits some. The V and J calls and clone size are taken from that table; D and trimming were inferred from the DNA. The sample holds 120,000 to 150,000 clones, roughly 82% seen once. The clonotype originates from a human donor with acute or convalescent COVID-19. The donor label of this sample is uncertain. Sequencing was performed on peripheral blood.

CDR3: CATAAQGNTEAFF. In DNA, the CDR3 is TGCGCCACGGCAGCACAGGGGAACACTGAAGCTTTCTTT. The chain has TRBV10-1 and TRBJ1-1, with D maybe TRBD1 (6 bases). Trimming took off 10 bases at V and 1 base at J, with 13 bases between the two ends. The CDR3 runs 13 residues. Per germline, CDR1 WNHNN and CDR2 SYGVQD (reference sequence).